This T cell receptor beta chain was obtained from a study of tumour-infiltrating T cells in Burkitt lymphoma. For the study at large: The Burkitt lymphoma cohort spanned all epidemiological subtypes. Repertoire clonality predicted overall and progression-free survival.

General study points: Several public clonotypes recurred in numerous Burkitt lymphoma patients.

This clone has just a few counts. Its antigen is still unknown. Germline V gives CDR1 SNHLY, CDR2 FYNNEI. Trimming removed 7 bases at V and 5 bases at J, with 12 bases between. The CDR3 runs to 13 residues. Here immunoSEQ multiplex PCR was the method, and the copy in TCRdb shows in-frame clones only, minus some. The sample has around 48,000 clones; around 31% are singletons. J is TRBJ1-5 and V is TRBV2, with a weak D call TRBD1 (6 bases). This clonotype was sampled from a human donor with Burkitt lymphoma. The specimen was tumor tissue. CDR3 residues: CASKFGTYQPQHF. In DNA form, the CDR3 reads TGTGCCAGCAAATTCGGGACATATCAGCCCCAGCATTTT.